This T cell receptor beta chain was sequenced for a study of long-term antiretroviral therapy in people with HIV. The libraries were made with immunoSEQ v3.0 at survey level. The repertoire was sequenced with immunoSEQ multiplex PCR; TCRdb's copy has only in-frame clones and lacks some. The sample has roughly 30,000 clones; roughly 94% are singletons. About this clone: Antigen specificity is unknown.

Each HIV-infected participant was given treatment in the United States. Notes on the study in general: ART adherence, viral resistance and therapy changes were undocumented. HIV repertoires spanned tighter CDR3 length ranges than controls did. The study found that diversity rose after ART but stayed below transplant donor controls.

This CDR3 contains 12 residues. CDR1 is LNHNV, CDR2 YYDKDF, per germline (reference sequence). Deletions cut 5 bases from V and 0 bases from J, with 3 bases between. The chain links TRBV15 to TRBJ2-3, with D unclear. The receptor was isolated from a man aged 50 or older with HIV. This sample comprised unsorted PBMCs, obtained 5.3 years after starting antiretroviral therapy. The CDR3 reads CATSESTDTQYF. In DNA, the CDR3 is TGTGCCACCAGCGAGAGCACAGATACGCAGTATTTT.